Following are 27 T cell receptor beta chains from one sample sequenced in a study of shared clonotypes between healthy human individuals. The naive CD8 subset, CD45RO-negative cells positively selected for CCR7, excluded terminally differentiated effector memory CD45RA+ cells. Sequencing used immunoSEQ multiplex PCR; TCRdb keeps in-frame clones, though not all of them. The data show about 2 million clones, with roughly 94% seen just once and about 1.1% held by the top ten. The sequencing input was naive CD8+ T cells sorted from blood. These receptors all stem from a man aged 18 to 29 in good health.

This rearrangement joins TRBV7-3 to TRBJ1-1; D might be TRBD1 (5 bases). This CDR3 contains 13 residues. Trimming took off 2 bases at V and 6 bases at J, with 10 bases between the two ends. Germline CDR1 SGHTA, CDR2 FQGTGA. For the CDR3, the DNA is TGTGCCAGCAGCTTAGCAGGGAAATCTGAAGCTTTCTTT. Protein product: CASSLAGKSEAFF.

The CDR3 spells CASSFGGARGPYEQYF. The CDR3 coding sequence is TGTGCCAGCAGTTTCGGGGGGGCCCGGGGTCCCTACGAGCAGTACTTC. The chain joins TRBV27 to TRBJ2-7, with 8 bases lining up with TRBD2. The germline gives CDR1 MNHEY, CDR2 SMNVEV (reference sequence). V shed 3 bases, J shed 2 bases, and the junction held 9 bases outside the gene matches. This CDR3 has 16 residues.

The chain joins TRBV28 to TRBJ1-2, with unresolved D. The germline CDR1 and CDR2 sequences are MDHEN and SYDVKM. This CDR3 contains 14 residues. V was shortened by 3 bases and J by 2 bases, with 10 bases between the two germline ends. The CDR3: CASSLAGRNYGYTF. CDR3 in DNA: TGTGCCAGCAGTTTGGCCGGCAGAAACTATGGCTACACCTTC.

The chain is built from TRBV6-5 and TRBJ2-5; a possible D gene is TRBD2 (7 bases). In germline, CDR1 is MNHEY, CDR2 SVGAGI. V lost 6 bases and J 4 bases, leaving 18 bases between the germline ends. The CDR3 runs to 15 residues. CDR3 nucleotide sequence: TGTGCCAGCAGATTAATCGGGGGGCTTAGAGAGACCCAGTACTTC. Its translation: CASRLIGGLRETQYF.

This clone was recorded only once. The rearrangement links TRBV28 to TRBJ1-4; 8 positions match TRBD1. The length of the CDR3 is 17 residues. The J segment lost 0 bases and the V segment lost 5 bases, leaving 8 bases of the junction unmatched. CDR1 is MDHEN and CDR2 is SYDVKM in the germline V gene. The CDR3 coding sequence is TGTGCCAGCAGTCTCCGGACAGGGACCGCAACTAATGAAAAACTGTTTTTT. Its protein is CASSLRTGTATNEKLFF. The variable domain in full, completed from reference TRBV28 and TRBJ1-4, reads DVKVTQSSRYLVKRTGEKVFLECVQDMDHENMFWYRQDPGLGLRLIYFSYDVKMKEKGDIPEGYSVSREKKERFSLILESASTNQTSMYLCASSLRTGTATNEKLFFGSGTQLSVL.

The count of this clone is one. The chain employs TRBV5-1 and TRBJ2-7, with TRBD1 identical over 9 bases. CDR3 length equals 15 residues. The J segment lost 2 bases and the V segment lost 4 bases, leaving 7 bases of the junction unmatched. The V gene's germline CDR1 is SGHRS and CDR2 YFSETQ. In nucleotides, the CDR3 is TGCGCCAGCAGCCCCGCTGGGACAGGGACCTACGAGCAGTACTTC. Translated: CASSPAGTGTYEQYF.

The V call is TRBV5-1, the J call TRBJ1-3; weak D call: TRBD1 (5 bases). The germline gives CDR1 SGHRS, CDR2 YFSETQ. The V gene lost 4 bases and the J gene lost 0 bases, with 8 bases spanning the gap. The CDR3 length is 14 residues. Written as DNA, the CDR3 is TGCGCCAGCAGCCCTGACAGCTCTGGAAACACCATATATTTT. Translated: CASSPDSSGNTIYF.

The gene calls are TRBV7-9 and TRBJ1-4, with TRBD1 as a possible D gene (6 bases). V dropped 5 bases and J dropped 4 bases, with 17 bases sitting between them. The germline CDR1 and CDR2 sequences are SEHNR and FQNEAQ (reference sequence). This CDR3 contains 16 residues. In DNA, the CDR3 is TGTGCCAGCAGCCCACAATGGGGGCCGAGTAATGAAAAACTGTTTTTT. This encodes CASSPQWGPSNEKLFF.

The chain links TRBV9 to TRBJ1-4, with D tentatively TRBD1 (6 bases). Germline CDR1 and CDR2: SGDLS and YYNGEE. This CDR3 contains 15 residues. Trimming cost V 4 bases and J 6 bases, with 16 bases left between them. The CDR3 loop is CASSPPPGDYEKLFF. The CDR3 coding sequence is TGTGCCAGCAGCCCCCCCCCAGGGGATTATGAAAAACTGTTTTTT.

V and J are TRBV4-3 and TRBJ2-1, with TRBD1 as a possible D gene (8 bases). The germline V and J ends were trimmed by 6 bases and 10 bases, with 22 bases remaining between them. The CDR3 totals 15 residues. Germline values: CDR1 LGHNA, CDR2 YSLEER. CDR3 region: CASRTDREGPNEQFF. CDR3 sequence (DNA): TGCGCCAGCAGAACGGACAGGGAGGGCCCCAACGAGCAGTTCTTC.

The V gene is TRBV19, the J gene TRBJ2-7; 14 bases match TRBD2. Germline V gives CDR1 LNHDA, CDR2 SQIVND (reference sequence). The CDR3 runs to 16 residues. Unmatched junction bases numbered 6, after V lost 5 bases and J lost 3 bases. CDR3 in DNA: TGTGCCAGTAGTCCGGGGACTAGCGGGAGTCTCTACGAGCAGTACTTC. Encoded protein: CASSPGTSGSLYEQYF.

This sequence joins TRBV6-5 and TRBJ2-7, with 7 bases identical to TRBD2. The CDR3 length is 15 residues. V gave up 0 bases and J gave up 4 bases; unmatched junction bases: 6. CDR1 and CDR2 from the germline V gene are MNHEY and SVGAGI. In DNA, the CDR3 is TGTGCCAGCAGTTACTCGGGGGGGATAGTATACGAGCAGTACTTC. This codes for CASSYSGGIVYEQYF.

V and J are TRBV27 and TRBJ2-7, with 11 bases that match TRBD2. J was trimmed by 7 bases and V by 8 bases; bases with no gene match: 13. The CDR3 runs to 15 residues. The germline CDR1 and CDR2 sequences are MNHEY and SMNVEV (reference sequence). The chain's CDR3 is CASLPSGLAGGEQYF. The DNA of the CDR3 is TGTGCCAGCCTACCATCTGGGCTAGCGGGAGGAGAGCAGTACTTC.

The rearrangement joins TRBV7-9 to TRBJ2-3; 7 bases fit TRBD2. Germline V lookup: CDR1 SEHNR, CDR2 FQNEAQ (reference sequence). The CDR3 totals 18 residues. V was clipped by 5 bases and J by 5 bases; unmatched bases: 19. The CDR3 nucleotides read TGTGCCAGCAGCCACGGGGGTGTGATCGGGAGCGGGAAAGATACGCAGTATTTT. This sequence encodes CASSHGGVIGSGKDTQYF. Full variable domain (missing parts from reference TRBV7-9 and TRBJ2-3): DTGVSQNPRHKITKRGQNVTFRCDPISEHNRLYWYRQTLGQGPEFLTYFQNEAQLEKSRLLSDRFSAERPKGSFSTLEIQRTEQGDSAMYLCASSHGGVIGSGKDTQYFGPGTRLTVL.

Concerning this clone itself: Additional DNA sequences in this sample encode the identical CDR3. The CDR3 nucleotides read TGTGCCATCAGCGGGACAGGGGGTTCCTACGAGCAGTACTTC. Encoded protein: CAISGTGGSYEQYF. The rearrangement uses TRBV10-3 and TRBJ2-7; 11 nucleotides align to TRBD1. CDR1 is ENHRY and CDR2 is SYGVKD in the germline V gene. J lost 1 base, V lost 6 bases, and 2 bases had no gene match. This CDR3 region has 14 residues.

V gene TRBV7-8 combines with J gene TRBJ2-2; TRBD2 matches at 9 bases. Germline CDR1 and CDR2: SGHVS and FQNEAQ. The CDR3 is 17 amino acids. V lost 1 base to trimming and J lost 5 bases; unmatched junction nucleotides: 8. CDR3 DNA sequence: TGTGCCAGCAGCTTAGGCGCGGGGGGGCCTCGTACCGGGGAGCTGTTTTTT. Amino acid sequence: CASSLGAGGPRTGELFF.

The genes are TRBV2 and TRBJ1-2; perhaps TRBD1 as D (6 bases). Looked up from germline, CDR1 is SNHLY and CDR2 is FYNNEI. The CDR3 is 16 residues long. The V end lost 10 bases, the J end lost 2 bases, and 23 bases lay between the germline ends. Here the CDR3 DNA reads TGTGCCACCCAAGGCACCCTGACAGGACCCAACTATGGCTACACCTTC. Translation: CATQGTLTGPNYGYTF.

The chain has TRBV6-1 and TRBJ1-1, with 9 bases lining up with TRBD1. The V gene's germline CDR1 is MNHNS and CDR2 SASEGT. The CDR3 is made up of 16 amino acids. Trimming took 1 base from V and 1 from J; bases not matched to a gene: 4. The CDR3 nucleotides are TGTGCCAGCAGTGAAGTGACAGGGGGTGAGAACACTGAAGCTTTCTTT. Translation gives CASSEVTGGENTEAFF.

This clone was detected once. The rearrangement joins TRBV12-5 to TRBJ2-1; D might be TRBD1 (7 bases). CDR1 LGHNT and CDR2 FRNRAP come from the germline V gene. The CDR3 spans 16 residues. Trimming shortened V by 6 bases and J by 1 base, and 16 bases separated the two germline ends. This CDR3 reads CASGEQGGFSYNEQFF. CDR3 DNA: TGTGCTAGTGGCGAGCAGGGGGGATTTTCCTACAATGAGCAGTTCTTC.

In regard to this clone: Other DNA sequences from this sample encode an identical CDR3 as well. This chain's CDR3 is CASSVGGLGYEQYF. In DNA form, the CDR3 reads TGTGCCAGCAGCGTCGGGGGGCTGGGGTACGAGCAGTACTTC. V gene TRBV9 combines with J gene TRBJ2-7, with D possibly matching TRBD2 (7 bases). This CDR3 is 14 amino acids long. V was shortened by 2 bases and J by 4 bases, with 13 bases between the two germline ends. Germline CDR1 SGDLS, CDR2 YYNGEE.

V and J are TRBV12-5 and TRBJ1-3; D is unresolved. Between the trimmed V and J ends, which lost 6 bases and 0 bases, there was a span of 9 bases. Germline V gives CDR1 LGHNT, CDR2 FRNRAP. The CDR3 is made up of 14 amino acids. CDR3 nucleotide sequence: TGTGCTAGTGGAGAGACCAGCTCTGGAAACACCATATATTTT. Its translation: CASGETSSGNTIYF.

The gene calls are TRBV29-1 and TRBJ2-5; TRBD2 aligns across 7 bases. This CDR3 is built from 14 residues. Germline V gene sequence: CDR1 SQVTM, CDR2 ANQGSEA. V lost 7 bases to trimming and J lost 2 bases; unmatched junction nucleotides: 10. CDR3 DNA: TGCAGCGCCTTGGGGGGGGTACTGCAAGAGACCCAGTACTTC. It yields the protein CSALGGVLQETQYF. Full variable domain (remainder filled in from reference TRBV29-1 and TRBJ2-5): SAVISQKPSRDICQRGTSLTIQCQVDSQVTMMFWYRQQPGQSLTLIATANQGSEATYESGFVIDKFPISRPNLTFSTLTVSNMSPEDSSIYLCSALGGVLQETQYFGPGTRLLVL.

The chain joins TRBV21-1 to TRBJ2-5; the tabulated D call, TRBD2, remains unverified against the DNA. TRBV21-1 is an annotated pseudogene. CDR3 length: 17 residues. CDR3 residues: CASSKEAAAYGQETQYF. The DNA of the CDR3 is TGTGCCAGCAGCAAGGAGGCGGCAGCCTACGGCCAAGAGACCCAGTACTTC.

This clone was seen only once. The rearrangement joins TRBV30 to TRBJ1-5, with D uncertain. Germline assignment: CDR1 GTSNPN and CDR2 SVGIG (reference sequence). The CDR3 is 13 amino acids. CDR3 nucleotides: TGTGCTTCAGGCGGGGTTAGCAATCAGCCCCAGCATTTT. Amino acid sequence: CASGGVSNQPQHF. The full variable domain, with the rest looked up from reference TRBV30 and TRBJ1-5, is SQTIHQWPATLVQPVGSPLSLECTVEGTSNPNLYWYRQAAGRGLQLLFYSVGIGQISSEVPQNLSASRPQDRQFILSSKKLLLSDSGFYLCASGGVSNQPQHFGDGTRLSIL.

The rearrangement links TRBV2 to TRBJ2-5, with D possibly TRBD2 on 5 matching bases. The germline CDR1 and CDR2 sequences are SNHLY and FYNNEI. This CDR3 region has 13 residues. Trimming took 10 bases from V and 5 from J, leaving 17 bases between them. Written as DNA, the CDR3 is TGTGCCACGCAAGGGATAGGCGGGGAGACCCAGTACTTC. This codes for CATQGIGGETQYF.

This clone has more than one count but fewer than ten. This rearrangement joins TRBV6-5 to TRBJ1-1, with no clear D. The germline V gene encodes CDR1 MNHEY and CDR2 SVGAGI. Trimming stripped 8 bases from V and 1 base from J, with 14 bases between. The CDR3 covers 14 residues. The CDR3 loop is CASSSTQTNTEAFF. Here the CDR3 DNA reads TGTGCCAGCTCCTCCACACAGACGAACACTGAAGCTTTCTTT.

The chain has TRBV5-5 and TRBJ2-7; a possible D gene is TRBD2 (5 bases). CDR3 length equals 13 residues. Germline V CDR1 and CDR2: SGHKS, YYEKEE (reference sequence). V was cut by 2 bases and J by 5 bases, with 11 bases left in between. As DNA, the CDR3 is TGTGCCAGCAGCTTTGAACGGGGTAACGAGCAGTACTTC. Translated, it gives CASSFERGNEQYF.